These 31 T cell receptor beta chains were all obtained from the same sample, sequenced in a study of blood T cell repertoires in COVID-19. Assay: immunoSEQ multiplex PCR; the TCRdb copy retains only in-frame clones and omits some. The table lists roughly 280,000 clones, less than 85% of them singletons. Specimen: peripheral blood. The receptor set was obtained from a man between 60 and 70 years old who had recovered from COVID-19.

The chain employs TRBV10-1 and TRBJ2-3; D is possibly TRBD2 (5 bases). Trimming stripped 2 bases from V and 5 bases from J, with 17 bases between. In germline, CDR1 is WNHNN, CDR2 SYGVQD (reference sequence). The CDR3 has 16 residues. CDR3 sequence reads: CASSESPGRRLDTQYF. The CDR3 DNA sequence: TGCGCCAGCAGTGAGAGCCCGGGAAGGCGATTAGATACGCAGTATTTT.

The genes are TRBV18 and TRBJ1-3, with D hard to call. V was clipped by 5 bases and J by 4 bases, with 9 bases between them. The CDR3 extends over 13 amino acids. In germline, CDR1 is KGHSH, CDR2 LQKENI. In DNA, the CDR3 is TGTGCCAGCTCAGAAACCAGAGGAAACACCATATATTTT. The encoded protein is CASSETRGNTIYF.

The chain is built from TRBV6-1 and TRBJ2-4, with 8 bases lining up with TRBD1. J was trimmed by 0 bases and V by 0 bases; bases with no gene match: 7. Germline V gene sequence: CDR1 MNHNS, CDR2 SASEGT. The CDR3 sequence is 18 residues long. CDR3 DNA sequence: TGTGCCAGCAGTGAAGCCGGCAGGGGGCAACAAGCCAAAAACATTCAGTACTTC. Translation gives CASSEAGRGQQAKNIQYF.

The V gene is TRBV29-1, the J gene TRBJ2-1, with D possibly matching TRBD2 (6 bases). The V and J ends lost 3 bases and 9 bases respectively, with 12 bases between them. The CDR3 loop spans 12 amino acids. CDR1 SQVTM and CDR2 ANQGSEA come from the germline V gene. DNA of the CDR3: TGCAGCGTTGACGTAGCGGCGGCTGAGCAGTTCTTC. Translating gives CSVDVAAAEQFF.

The V gene is TRBV10-2, the J gene TRBJ2-7, with D unclear. The CDR3 covers 11 residues. V lost 4 bases, J lost 4 bases, and 5 bases lay in between. Germline assignment: CDR1 WSHSY and CDR2 SAAADI. The CDR3 sequence is CASSAQYEQYF. In DNA, the CDR3 is TGCGCCAGCAGTGCTCAGTACGAGCAGTACTTC.

The J gene is TRBJ1-2, the V gene TRBV27; D gene uncertain. V shed 0 bases and J shed 2 bases, with 10 bases lying between them. The CDR3 contains 15 residues. Per the germline V gene, CDR1 is MNHEY and CDR2 is SMNVEV (reference sequence). CDR3 bases: TGTGCCAGCAGTTTATCGATCGGGTTCAACTATGGCTACACCTTC. Protein product: CASSLSIGFNYGYTF.

This sequence joins TRBV3-1 (or the pseudogene TRBV3-2) and TRBJ2-5; 12 positions agree with TRBD2. Losses at the gene ends were 3 bases for V and 2 bases for J; bases not matched to a gene: 7. CDR1 and CDR2 from the germline V gene are LGHDT and YNNKEL (reference sequence). CDR3 size: 17 residues. The CDR3 DNA is TGTGCCAGCAGCCAGCCCCTTCTAGCGGGGGGGCAAGAGACCCAGTACTTC. Translation gives CASSQPLLAGGQETQYF.

The chain is built from TRBV6-1 and TRBJ2-7; 10 positions agree with TRBD1. The ends lost 2 bases at V and 12 bases at J; junction bases unmatched: 10. The CDR3 sequence is 14 residues long. Germline CDR1 MNHNS, CDR2 SASEGT. As DNA, the CDR3 is TGTGCCAGCAGTGAAAGGGACAGGGGCCCAACCCGGTACTTC. This encodes CASSERDRGPTRYF.

The chain has TRBV5-4 and TRBJ1-2; 7 bases align to TRBD1. CDR1 SGHNT and CDR2 YYREEE come from the germline V gene (reference sequence). The CDR3 is 15 amino acids. V shed 2 bases, J shed 4 bases, and the junction held 8 bases outside the gene matches. CDR3 amino acids: CASSFLAGGRYGYTF. CDR3 bases: TGTGCCAGCAGCTTCCTTGCAGGGGGACGCTATGGCTACACCTTC.

A few counts support this clone. V and J are TRBV9 and TRBJ2-2; 9 bases map to TRBD1. Looked up from germline, CDR1 is SGDLS and CDR2 is YYNGEE. The CDR3 totals 16 residues. Trimming removed 4 bases from V and 4 bases from J; junction bases left unmatched: 8. The CDR3 region is CASSTTGGGGTGELFF. The CDR3 DNA follows: TGTGCCAGCAGCACTACAGGGGGCGGTGGCACCGGGGAGCTGTTTTTT.

The chain is built from TRBV18 and TRBJ1-5; D uncertain. The CDR3 consists of 14 residues. From germline, CDR1 is KGHSH and CDR2 LQKENI. V was pared by 3 bases and J by 6 bases, with 12 bases between. CDR3 amino acids: CASSPVAASQPQHF. The CDR3 DNA reads TGTGCCAGCTCACCCGTCGCGGCTTCTCAGCCCCAGCATTTT.

V is TRBV3-1 (or the pseudogene TRBV3-2) and J is TRBJ2-1; TRBD2 aligns across 10 bases. The trim removed 4 bases at V and 6 bases at J, leaving 9 bases unmatched. CDR1 LGHDT and CDR2 YNNKEL come from the germline V gene (reference sequence). The CDR3 is 16 residues long. The CDR3 loop reads CASSPARTSGANEQFF. DNA for the CDR3: TGTGCCAGCAGCCCAGCACGGACTAGCGGAGCCAATGAGCAGTTCTTC.

This clone was seen just once. The chain joins TRBV5-1 to TRBJ1-1, with D unclear. Germline CDR1 reads SGHRS; CDR2 reads YFSETQ. The CDR3 is 17 amino acids. Trimming stripped 0 bases from V and 0 bases from J, with 15 bases between. The CDR3 loop reads CASSLGVTPSLNTEAFF. The CDR3 region has the DNA TGCGCCAGCAGCTTGGGGGTGACACCGTCCTTGAACACTGAAGCTTTCTTT.

This chain links TRBV5-6 with TRBJ1-1; tentatively, D is TRBD1 (5 bases). V lost 2 bases and J 6 bases, leaving 14 bases between the germline ends. CDR1 and CDR2 (germline): SGHDT, YYEEEE. The CDR3 spans 14 residues. The CDR3 loop reads CASSFRDGDPEAFF. Here the CDR3 DNA reads TGTGCCAGCAGCTTCAGGGATGGTGATCCTGAAGCTTTCTTT.

This clone has a single count. The chain uses TRBV6-2 or TRBV6-3 and TRBJ1-2; D is unresolved. Trimming cost V 5 bases and J 6 bases, with 10 bases left between them. Germline-derived CDR1 and CDR2 are MNHEY and SVGEGT. The CDR3 consists of 12 residues. CDR3 coding DNA: TGTGCCAGCAGTCAACACAACAATGGCTACACCTTC. Its translation is CASSQHNNGYTF.

Remarks on this clone: Other DNA sequences in this specimen translate into the identical CDR3. This chain links TRBV19 with TRBJ1-1; 9 bases agree with TRBD1. The V segment lost 5 bases and the J segment 2 bases; nucleotides outside the gene matches: 3. This CDR3 contains 14 residues. Germline CDR1 and CDR2: LNHDA and SQIVND (reference sequence). CDR3 protein: CASSLQGANTEAFF. The CDR3 nucleotides are TGTGCCAGTAGTCTACAGGGGGCAAACACTGAAGCTTTCTTT.

This chain links TRBV19 with TRBJ2-1, with 7 bases matching TRBD2. V lost 3 bases, J lost 8 bases, and 7 bases stayed unmatched. The germline gives CDR1 LNHDA, CDR2 SQIVND (reference sequence). The CDR3 loop spans 14 amino acids. As DNA, the CDR3 is TGTGCCAGTAGTATCCGCGGGGGAGGCGATGAGCAGTTCTTC. Protein: CASSIRGGGDEQFF.

The CDR3 sequence is CASSQAGGNEQFF. DNA for the CDR3: TGTGCCAGCAGCCAAGCAGGGGGCAATGAGCAGTTCTTC. V gene TRBV3-1 (or the pseudogene TRBV3-2) combines with J gene TRBJ2-1; TRBD1 aligns across 7 bases. CDR1 and CDR2 from the germline V gene are LGHDT and YNNKEL (reference sequence). The CDR3 has 13 amino acids. V was pared by 1 base and J by 6 bases, with 0 bases of the junction left unmatched.

The chain employs TRBV6-5 and TRBJ1-5; possibly TRBD1 for D (6 bases). The CDR3 is made up of 15 amino acids. Germline lookup yields CDR1 MNHEY and CDR2 SVGAGI. V lost 7 bases to trimming and J lost 5 bases, with 18 bases between them. The CDR3 DNA sequence: TGTGCCAGCACCGCGGGTCAGGGGTTTTATCAGCCCCAGCATTTT. Translating it yields CASTAGQGFYQPQHF.

CDR3 sequence (DNA): TGTGCCAGCAGCTTAATTCTTGGAAACACCATATATTTT. Translated, it gives CASSLILGNTIYF. The rearrangement joins TRBV5-5 to TRBJ1-3; D call uncertain. The CDR3 runs to 13 residues. V lost 2 bases and J 3 bases, leaving 6 bases between the germline ends. CDR1 is SGHKS and CDR2 is YYEKEE in the germline V gene (reference sequence).

This rearrangement joins TRBV7-9 to TRBJ2-3; 7 bases fit TRBD2. With 4 bases clipped from V and 4 bases from J, the junction kept 11 bases outside the gene matches. This CDR3 region has 16 residues. Germline lookup yields CDR1 SEHNR and CDR2 FQNEAQ (reference sequence). Written as DNA, the CDR3 is TGTGCCAGCAGCTACGGTCCAGCGGGGTCCTCAGATACGCAGTATTTT. It is translated as CASSYGPAGSSDTQYF.

The chain couples TRBV5-5 to TRBJ2-7; D gene ambiguous. Germline loops: CDR1 SGHKS, CDR2 YYEKEE (reference sequence). Trimming cost V 2 bases and J 0 bases, with 15 bases left between them. This CDR3 has 16 residues. The CDR3 spells CASSFPNVSYSYEQYF. CDR3 DNA sequence: TGTGCCAGCAGCTTCCCCAATGTGAGTTACTCCTACGAGCAGTACTTC. The variable domain in full, with the rest retrieved from reference TRBV5-5 and TRBJ2-7, is DAGVTQSPTHLIKTRGQQVTLRCSPISGHKSVSWYQQVLGQGPQFIFQYYEKEERGRGNFPDRFSARQFPNYSSELNVNALLLGDSALYLCASSFPNVSYSYEQYFGPGTRLTVT.

In its sample, this clone was seen once. This rearrangement joins TRBV4-1 to TRBJ2-1; 10 positions match TRBD2. Germline CDR1 and CDR2: MGHRA and YSYEKL. The CDR3 spans 15 residues. Germline trimming cut 4 bases from V and 7 bases from J; bases unmatched to any gene: 7. This chain's CDR3 is CASSRLAGVENEQFF. CDR3 nucleotide sequence: TGCGCCAGCAGCCGGCTAGCGGGAGTGGAGAATGAGCAGTTCTTC.

The chain couples TRBV28 to TRBJ1-1, with TRBD1 matching over 9 bases. Germline values: CDR1 MDHEN, CDR2 SYDVKM. J gave up 1 base and V 6 bases, and 15 bases lay outside the gene matches. This CDR3 comprises 18 residues. In DNA form, the CDR3 reads TGTGCCAGCAGCCCCGGGACAGGGCGCTTTAAAAGGAACACTGAAGCTTTCTTT. This encodes CASSPGTGRFKRNTEAFF.

The chain couples TRBV5-8 to TRBJ1-5; tentative D call: TRBD1 (5 bases). Germline values: CDR1 SGHTS, CDR2 YDEGEE. This CDR3 spans 15 amino acids. The ends were cut back, 3 bases at V and 4 bases at J, with 14 bases in the middle. The chain's CDR3 is CASSSGGGWNQPQHF. In DNA form, the CDR3 reads TGTGCCAGCAGCTCTGGTGGGGGGTGGAATCAGCCCCAGCATTTT.

The chain links TRBV6-5 to TRBJ2-5; TRBD1 agrees at 8 bases. The CDR3 is made up of 16 amino acids. With V trimmed by 0 bases and J by 5 bases, 8 bases remained unmatched. Germline CDR1 is MNHEY and CDR2 is SVGAGI. The CDR3 nucleotides are TGTGCCAGCAGTTACTCTATGGCAGGGGGCCTGGAGACCCAGTACTTC. This sequence encodes CASSYSMAGGLETQYF.

CDR3 in DNA: TGCGCCAGCAGCCCAACAGGAGGCAATCAGCCCCAGCATTTT. Translation: CASSPTGGNQPQHF. This chain links TRBV5-1 with TRBJ1-5, with a weak D call TRBD1 (5 bases). Germline V lookup: CDR1 SGHRS, CDR2 YFSETQ. Trimming cost V 4 bases and J 2 bases, with 10 bases left between them. The CDR3 loop spans 14 amino acids.

The gene calls are TRBV19 and TRBJ1-5, with D tentatively TRBD1 (6 bases). The CDR3 is made up of 15 amino acids. Trimming removed 8 bases at V and 6 bases at J, with 20 bases between. From germline, CDR1 is LNHDA and CDR2 SQIVND (reference sequence). The CDR3 sequence: CASQPRGAPGQPQHF. CDR3 DNA: TGTGCCAGTCAGCCCCGGGGGGCGCCGGGTCAGCCCCAGCATTTT.

This clone was observed a single time. This CDR3 is also generated by other DNA sequences in the sample. This chain uses TRBV6-5 with TRBJ1-3, with a possible D match to TRBD1 (5 bases). Per the germline V gene, CDR1 is MNHEY and CDR2 is SVGAGI. CDR3 size: 15 residues. Trimming took 0 bases from V and 1 from J, leaving 7 bases between them. DNA for the CDR3: TGTGCCAGCAGTTACTCTCGGGGGTCTGGAAACACCATATATTTT. Its translation is CASSYSRGSGNTIYF.

CDR3 loop: CASSSIGGSSNQPQHF. The CDR3 nucleotides are TGTGCCAGCAGCTCGATCGGAGGATCTAGCAATCAGCCCCAGCATTTT. The chain recombines TRBV5-6 with TRBJ1-5; no clear D. CDR1 SGHDT and CDR2 YYEEEE come from the germline V gene. The V end was cut by 3 bases, the J end by 0 bases, with 13 bases between. This CDR3 contains 16 residues.

The chain employs TRBV6-4 and TRBJ1-2; 11 bases map to TRBD1. This CDR3 region has 15 residues. Germline CDR1 reads MRHNA; CDR2 reads SNTAGT. The ends lost 5 bases at V and 4 bases at J; junction bases unmatched: 6. CDR3 residues: CASSTEGTGGYGYTF. The CDR3 nucleotides read TGTGCCAGCAGTACCGAGGGGACAGGGGGCTATGGCTACACCTTC.